Listed below are T cell receptor beta chains from one sample, sequenced in a study of T cell responses to AZD1222 COVID-19 vaccine. Profiled with immunoSEQ multiplex PCR; TCRdb holds only in-frame clones, not every one. The sample includes 85,000 to 100,000 clones, 85% to 90% of them seen just once. The source material was peripheral blood, sampled on day 0 of AZD1222 vaccination. These receptors originate from an adult in good health. Each CDR3 is given without its conserved first and last residue.

j_call v_call cdr3_aa
TRBJ2-4 TRBV7-8 ASSLLDGGDINIQY
TRBJ2-3 TRBV9 ASSVGGEFTDTQY
TRBJ1-2 TRBV28 ASRADRAYGYT
TRBJ2-2 TRBV19 ASSIGPRTTGELF
TRBJ2-7 TRBV4-1 ASSQGPASYEQY
TRBJ2-7 TRBV10-3 AISRGEYEQY
TRBJ1-5 TRBV6-5 ASSYIGGSNQPQH
TRBJ2-2 TRBV7-2 ASSLDRGIASGELF
TRBJ2-7 TRBV3-1/TRBV3-2 ASSQTTSGGYEQY
TRBJ1-1 TRBV19 ASIPPGQGQVAEAF
TRBJ1-1 TRBV7-6 ASSPNQGKAF
TRBJ2-5 TRBV24-1 ATTDGSGQETQY
TRBJ2-2 TRBV11-2 ASSLGPRGGDTGELF
TRBJ1-2 TRBV7-9 ASSLGTRQLKDGYT
TRBJ1-2 TRBV2 ASAAPGRHYGYT
TRBJ1-1 TRBV2 ASSPPSGAF
TRBJ1-1 TRBV15 ATSWDRATEAF
TRBJ1-2 TRBV28 ASSFRPGGDYGYT
TRBJ1-3 TRBV2 ASSETSDVGPRNTIY
TRBJ2-3 TRBV4-2 ASSQDGAGGTDTQY
TRBJ1-3 TRBV15 ATSREQVTDTIY
TRBJ2-3 TRBV5-4 ASSLDADTQY
TRBJ1-1 TRBV7-9 ASSLTGVASEAF
TRBJ1-2 TRBV5-1 ASSLESTGEYGYT
TRBJ1-3 TRBV9 ASSPTGDGNTIY
TRBJ2-7 TRBV7-2 ASSLERDYEQY
TRBJ1-2 TRBV28 ASSFGGYGYT
TRBJ1-2 TRBV6-6 ASTYEGASGYT
TRBJ2-3 TRBV4-3 ASSQGTSGAGRGTDTQY
TRBJ1-4 TRBV5-1 ASREGRNEKLF
TRBJ2-1 TRBV6-5 ASTRLAVGNEQF
TRBJ1-1 TRBV19 ASFNLAEAF
TRBJ1-5 TRBV6-6 ASSYSLAGGQQPQH
TRBJ2-3 TRBV5-8 ASSSGTSGGLGTDTQY
TRBJ2-5 TRBV9 ASSRDRVETQY
TRBJ1-1 TRBV10-1 ASSEYPEGETEAF
TRBJ2-7 TRBV24-1 ATSDPGQGAIEQY
TRBJ1-6 TRBV7-2 ASSLSGGDNSPLH
TRBJ2-7 TRBV5-6 ASSHDRGLEQY
TRBJ2-2 TRBV9 ASSARAPNTGELF
TRBJ2-7 TRBV7-9 ASSPRTGRNEQY
TRBJ1-1 TRBV4-1 ASSQGFRGSEAF
TRBJ1-1 TRBV5-1 ASSLGTGEAF
TRBJ1-1 TRBV20-1 SASGGPRAEAF
TRBJ1-5 TRBV28 ASSPGTGANSNQPQH
TRBJ2-2 TRBV6-4 ASSEGREGLAGELF